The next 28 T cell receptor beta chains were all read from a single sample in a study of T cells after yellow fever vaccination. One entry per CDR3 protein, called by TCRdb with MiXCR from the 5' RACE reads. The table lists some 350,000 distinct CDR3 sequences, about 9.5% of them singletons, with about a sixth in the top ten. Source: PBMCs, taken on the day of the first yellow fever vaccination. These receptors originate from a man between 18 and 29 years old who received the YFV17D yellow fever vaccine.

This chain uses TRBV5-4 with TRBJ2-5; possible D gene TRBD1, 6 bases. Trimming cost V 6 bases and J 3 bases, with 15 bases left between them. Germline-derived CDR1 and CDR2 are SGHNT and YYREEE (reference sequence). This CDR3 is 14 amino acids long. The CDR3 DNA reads TGTGCCAGCACCAAGCAGGGGAGTGAAGAGACCCAGTACTTC. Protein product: CASTKQGSEETQYF.

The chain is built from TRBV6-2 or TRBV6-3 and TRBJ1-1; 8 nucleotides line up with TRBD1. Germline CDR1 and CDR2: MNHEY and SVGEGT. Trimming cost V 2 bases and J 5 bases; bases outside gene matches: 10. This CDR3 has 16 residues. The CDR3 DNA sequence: TGTGCCAGCAGTTACACCAGACAGGGGAGGAGAACTGAAGCTTTCTTT. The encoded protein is CASSYTRQGRRTEAFF.

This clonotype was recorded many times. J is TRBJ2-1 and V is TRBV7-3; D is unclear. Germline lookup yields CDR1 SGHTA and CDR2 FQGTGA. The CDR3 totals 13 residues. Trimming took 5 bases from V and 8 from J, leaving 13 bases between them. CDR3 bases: TGTGCCAGCAGCCTAAGGAGCCGGGATGAGCAGTTCTTC. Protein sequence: CASSLRSRDEQFF.

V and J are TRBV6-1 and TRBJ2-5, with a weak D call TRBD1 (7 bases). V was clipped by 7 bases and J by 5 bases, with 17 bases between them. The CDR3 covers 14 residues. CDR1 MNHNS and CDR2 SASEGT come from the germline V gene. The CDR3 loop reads CASTLFRGDETQYF. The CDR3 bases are TGTGCCAGCACCCTTTTCAGGGGGGACGAGACCCAGTACTTC.

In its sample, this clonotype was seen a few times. CDR3 sequence (DNA): TGCAGTGCTAGAGATCTACGACAGGGGGCGATTTCTGCCCAGTACTTC. This codes for CSARDLRQGAISAQYF. V and J are TRBV20-1 and TRBJ2-5; 10 bases align to TRBD1. Trimming cost V 0 bases and J 9 bases; bases outside gene matches: 13. Germline loops: CDR1 DFQATT, CDR2 SNEGSKA (reference sequence). The CDR3 contains 16 residues.

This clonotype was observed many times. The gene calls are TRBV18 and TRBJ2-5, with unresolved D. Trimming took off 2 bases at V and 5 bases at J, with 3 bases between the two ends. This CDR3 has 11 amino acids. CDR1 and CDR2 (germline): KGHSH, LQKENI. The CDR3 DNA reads TGTGCCAGCTCACCAGAGGAGACCCAGTACTTC. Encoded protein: CASSPEETQYF.

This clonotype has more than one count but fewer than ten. CDR3 sequence reads: CATGTLGSPLHF. The CDR3 DNA is TGTGCCACCGGGACCCTGGGTTCACCCCTCCACTTT. The chain links TRBV27 to TRBJ1-6, with D perhaps TRBD1 (5 bases). Trimming pared 10 bases from V and 9 bases from J, leaving 13 bases between. CDR3 length equals 12 residues. The germline CDR1 and CDR2 sequences are MNHEY and SMNVEV (reference sequence).

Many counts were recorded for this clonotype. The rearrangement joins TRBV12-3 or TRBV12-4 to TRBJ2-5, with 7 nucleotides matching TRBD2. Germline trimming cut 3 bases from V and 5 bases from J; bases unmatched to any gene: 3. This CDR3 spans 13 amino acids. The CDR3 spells CASSFQGGETQYF. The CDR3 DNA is TGTGCCAGCAGTTTCCAGGGAGGGGAGACCCAGTACTTC.

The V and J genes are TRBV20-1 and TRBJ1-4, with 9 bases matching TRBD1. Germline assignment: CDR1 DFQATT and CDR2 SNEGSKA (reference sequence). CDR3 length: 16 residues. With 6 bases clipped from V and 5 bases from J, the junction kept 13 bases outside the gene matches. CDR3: CSAYGTGSLDNEKLFF. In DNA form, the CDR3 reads TGCAGTGCCTACGGGACAGGGAGCTTAGACAATGAAAAACTGTTTTTT.

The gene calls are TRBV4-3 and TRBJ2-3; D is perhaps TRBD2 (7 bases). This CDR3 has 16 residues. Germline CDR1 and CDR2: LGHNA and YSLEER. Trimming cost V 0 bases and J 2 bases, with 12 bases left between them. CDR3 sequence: CASSQEGGGPTDTQYF. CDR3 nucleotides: TGCGCCAGCAGCCAAGAAGGGGGGGGCCCCACAGATACGCAGTATTTT.

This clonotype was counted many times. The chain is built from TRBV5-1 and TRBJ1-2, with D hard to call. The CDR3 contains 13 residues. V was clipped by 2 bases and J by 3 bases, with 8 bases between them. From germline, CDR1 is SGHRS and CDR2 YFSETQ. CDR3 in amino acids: CASSFTEDYGYTF. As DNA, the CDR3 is TGCGCCAGCAGCTTCACAGAGGACTATGGCTACACCTTC.

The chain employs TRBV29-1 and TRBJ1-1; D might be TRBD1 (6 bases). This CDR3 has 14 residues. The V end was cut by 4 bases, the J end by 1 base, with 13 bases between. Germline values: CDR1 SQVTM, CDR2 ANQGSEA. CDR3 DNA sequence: TGCAGCGTTGGCGGGGGCACTGGGAACACTGAAGCTTTCTTT. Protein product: CSVGGGTGNTEAFF. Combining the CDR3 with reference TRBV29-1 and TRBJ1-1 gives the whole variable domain SAVISQKPSRDICQRGTSLTIQCQVDSQVTMMFWYRQQPGQSLTLIATANQGSEATYESGFVIDKFPISRPNLTFSTLTVSNMSPEDSSIYLCSVGGGTGNTEAFFGQGTRLTVV.

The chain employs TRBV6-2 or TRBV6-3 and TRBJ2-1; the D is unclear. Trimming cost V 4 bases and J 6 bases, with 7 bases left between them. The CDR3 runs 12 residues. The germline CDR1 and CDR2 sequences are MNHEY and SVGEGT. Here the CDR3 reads CASSSLTNEQFF. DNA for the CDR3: TGTGCCAGCAGTTCCCTTACCAATGAGCAGTTCTTC.

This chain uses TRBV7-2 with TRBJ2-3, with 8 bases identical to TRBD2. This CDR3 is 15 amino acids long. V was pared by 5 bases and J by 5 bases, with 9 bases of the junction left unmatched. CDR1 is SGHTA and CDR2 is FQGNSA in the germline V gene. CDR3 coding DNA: TGTGCCAGCAGCATTAGCGGGGTGGATAAAGATACGCAGTATTTT. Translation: CASSISGVDKDTQYF.

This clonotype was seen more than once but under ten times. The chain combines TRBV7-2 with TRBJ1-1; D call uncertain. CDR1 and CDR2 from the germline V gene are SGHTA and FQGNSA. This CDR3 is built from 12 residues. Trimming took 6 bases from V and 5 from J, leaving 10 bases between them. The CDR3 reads CASRLMGTEAFF. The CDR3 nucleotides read TGTGCCAGCAGGTTAATGGGGACTGAAGCTTTCTTT.

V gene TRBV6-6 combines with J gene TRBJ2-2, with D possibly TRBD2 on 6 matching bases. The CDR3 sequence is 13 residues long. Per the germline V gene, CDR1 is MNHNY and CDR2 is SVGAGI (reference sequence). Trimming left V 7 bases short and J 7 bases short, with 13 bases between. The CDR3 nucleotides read TGTGCCAGCATCGCAGGGACTCTCGGGGAGCTGTTTTTT. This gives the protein CASIAGTLGELFF.

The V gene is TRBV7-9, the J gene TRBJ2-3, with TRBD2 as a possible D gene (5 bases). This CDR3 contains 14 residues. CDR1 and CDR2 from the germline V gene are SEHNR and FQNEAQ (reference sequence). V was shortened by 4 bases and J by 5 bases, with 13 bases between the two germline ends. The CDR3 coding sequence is TGTGCCAGCAGCTCGGTACTAGGAAAAGATACGCAGTATTTT. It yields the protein CASSSVLGKDTQYF.

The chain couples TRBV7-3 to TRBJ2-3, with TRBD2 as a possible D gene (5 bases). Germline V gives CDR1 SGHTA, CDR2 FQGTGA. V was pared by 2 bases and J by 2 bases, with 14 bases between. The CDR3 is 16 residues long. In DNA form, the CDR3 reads TGTGCCAGCAGCTTATCGGGGTCGGGCCTCACAGATACGCAGTATTTT. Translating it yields CASSLSGSGLTDTQYF.

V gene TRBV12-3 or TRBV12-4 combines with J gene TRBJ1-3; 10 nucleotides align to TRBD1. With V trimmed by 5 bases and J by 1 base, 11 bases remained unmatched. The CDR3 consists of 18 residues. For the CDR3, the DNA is TGTGCCAGCAGTCTCGACAGGGGGCTAATTCTTTCTGGAAACACCATATATTTT. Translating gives CASSLDRGLILSGNTIYF.

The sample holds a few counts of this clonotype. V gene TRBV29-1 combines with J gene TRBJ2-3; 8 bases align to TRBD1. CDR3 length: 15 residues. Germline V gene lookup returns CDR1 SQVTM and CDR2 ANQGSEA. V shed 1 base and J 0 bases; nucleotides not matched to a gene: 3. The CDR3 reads CSVEGQGLSTDTQYF. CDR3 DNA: TGCAGCGTTGAAGGACAGGGGTTGAGCACAGATACGCAGTATTTT.

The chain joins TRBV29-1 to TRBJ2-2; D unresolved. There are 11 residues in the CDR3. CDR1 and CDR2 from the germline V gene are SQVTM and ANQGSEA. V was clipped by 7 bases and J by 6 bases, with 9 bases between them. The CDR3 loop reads CSGRSAGELFF. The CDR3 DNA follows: TGCAGCGGCCGGAGCGCCGGGGAGCTGTTTTTT.

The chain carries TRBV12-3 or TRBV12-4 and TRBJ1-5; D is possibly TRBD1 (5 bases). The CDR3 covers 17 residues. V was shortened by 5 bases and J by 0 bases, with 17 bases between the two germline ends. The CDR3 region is CASSPRESAYSNQPQHF. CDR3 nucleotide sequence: TGTGCCAGCAGTCCCAGGGAATCGGCTTATAGCAATCAGCCCCAGCATTTT.

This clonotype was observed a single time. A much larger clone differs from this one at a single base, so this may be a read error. This CDR3 is CACSRGLQGARTEAFF. As DNA, the CDR3 is TGCGCCTGCAGCCGAGGACTACAGGGGGCGAGGACTGAAGCTTTCTTT. The chain joins TRBV4-1 to TRBJ1-1, with 9 bases matching TRBD1. Germline V gene data show CDR1 as MGHRA and CDR2 as YSYEKL. The CDR3 runs to 16 residues.

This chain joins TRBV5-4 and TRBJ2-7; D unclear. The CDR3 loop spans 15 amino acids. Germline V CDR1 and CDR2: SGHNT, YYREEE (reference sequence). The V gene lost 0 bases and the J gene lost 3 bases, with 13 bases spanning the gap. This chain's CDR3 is CASSLGVTDNYEQYF. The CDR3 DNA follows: TGTGCCAGCAGCTTGGGGGTTACAGACAACTACGAGCAGTACTTC.

This CDR3 is CASSRRAARGETQYF. CDR3 DNA: TGTGCCAGCAGCCGGCGGGCCGCTAGAGGGGAGACCCAGTACTTC. This chain connects TRBV7-3 to TRBJ2-5, with TRBD2 as a possible D gene (5 bases). This CDR3 comprises 15 residues. Germline-derived CDR1 and CDR2 are SGHTA and FQGTGA. Trimming took off 5 bases at V and 5 bases at J, with 18 bases between the two ends.

CDR3 nucleotides: TGTGCCAGCAGCTATCAAGCAGGGGAAGATCAAGAGACCCAGTACTTC. This gives the protein CASSYQAGEDQETQYF. This chain connects TRBV13 to TRBJ2-5; possibly TRBD1 for D (6 bases). The germline CDR1 and CDR2 sequences are PRHDT and FYEKMQ (reference sequence). V lost 4 bases and J 2 bases, leaving 17 bases between the germline ends. The CDR3 sequence is 16 residues long.

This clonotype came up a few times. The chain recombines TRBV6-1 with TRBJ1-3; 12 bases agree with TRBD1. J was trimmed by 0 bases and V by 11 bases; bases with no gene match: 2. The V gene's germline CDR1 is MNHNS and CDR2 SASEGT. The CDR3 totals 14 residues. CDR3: CAAGQGASGNTIYF. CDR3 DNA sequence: TGTGCCGCGGGACAGGGGGCCTCTGGAAACACCATATATTTT.

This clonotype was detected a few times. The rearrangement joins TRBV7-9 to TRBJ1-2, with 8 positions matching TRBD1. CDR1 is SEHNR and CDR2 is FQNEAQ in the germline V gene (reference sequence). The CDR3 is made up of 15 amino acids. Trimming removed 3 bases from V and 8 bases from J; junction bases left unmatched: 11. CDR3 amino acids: CASSLRTGMAGGYTF. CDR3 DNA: TGTGCCAGCAGCTTGAGGACAGGGATGGCAGGGGGCTACACCTTC.